The 16 T cell receptor beta chains below all came from one sample that was sequenced in a study of type 1 regulatory T cells. The antigens of these receptors remain unknown. TCRdb reprocessed the reads with MiXCR, giving one entry per CDR3 protein. The sample includes 25,000 or so distinct CDR3 sequences, roughly two thirds of them seen just once. The sequencing sample was made of cultured T cells, either the whole culture or a sorted T cell fraction (not recorded which). Subset reported: Tr1-enriched cell product generated in vitro against host alloantigens. The receptors shown here come from a human donor in good health.

The J gene is TRBJ2-2, the V gene TRBV20-1; TRBD1 or TRBD2 may be the D gene (5 bases each). CDR1 DFQATT and CDR2 SNEGSKA come from the germline V gene (reference sequence). The V and J ends lost 5 bases and 1 base respectively, with 14 bases between them. The CDR3 covers 15 residues. CDR3 in amino acids: CSAAAGTVNTGELFF. Here the CDR3 DNA reads TGCAGTGCTGCGGCCGGGACGGTGAACACCGGGGAGCTGTTTTTT.

A few counts support this clonotype. The chain has TRBV11-2 and TRBJ2-3, with TRBD2 identical over 12 bases. This CDR3 contains 16 residues. J was trimmed by 5 bases and V by 1 base; bases with no gene match: 4. Germline CDR1 is SGHAT and CDR2 is FQNNGV. CDR3 nucleotides: TGTGCCAGCAGCTTAGGGCTAGCGGGGGGGCAAGATACGCAGTATTTT. Protein product: CASSLGLAGGQDTQYF.

The chain uses TRBV12-3 or TRBV12-4 and TRBJ1-1; D uncertain. V lost 3 bases and J 10 bases, leaving 18 bases between the germline ends. CDR3 length equals 14 residues. The CDR3 region has the DNA TGTGCCAGCAGTTTGTTTGATCTTCGTTTAGGAGCTTTCTTT. Its translation is CASSLFDLRLGAFF.

This clonotype counts as medium-sized. This rearrangement joins TRBV18 to TRBJ2-1; no clear D gene. Trimming took off 5 bases at V and 4 bases at J, with 18 bases between the two ends. The germline V gene has CDR1 KGHSH and CDR2 LQKENI. The CDR3 sequence is 16 residues long. CDR3 region: CASSSSGPAIYNEQFF. DNA for the CDR3: TGTGCCAGCTCATCGTCCGGGCCGGCGATTTACAATGAGCAGTTCTTC.

The V and J genes are TRBV5-1 and TRBJ1-1, with D unclear. Germline loops: CDR1 SGHRS, CDR2 YFSETQ. The CDR3 loop spans 13 amino acids. V lost 0 bases and J 3 bases, leaving 6 bases between the germline ends. CDR3 sequence (DNA): TGCGCCAGCAGCTTGGACGGGGACACTGAAGCTTTCTTT. Its translation: CASSLDGDTEAFF.

This rearrangement joins TRBV6-1 to TRBJ2-5; TRBD1 or TRBD2 may be the D gene (6 bases each). The germline V and J ends were trimmed by 6 bases and 8 bases, with 16 bases remaining between them. From germline, CDR1 is MNHNS and CDR2 SASEGT. This CDR3 comprises 13 residues. Here the CDR3 reads CASRSSRGETQYF. In DNA form, the CDR3 reads TGTGCCAGCAGGTCAAGTAGGGGGGAAACCCAGTACTTC.

The chain recombines TRBV7-2 with TRBJ2-7; 9 positions match TRBD2. Germline loops: CDR1 SGHTA, CDR2 FQGNSA. This CDR3 is 12 amino acids long. The trim removed 4 bases at V and 7 bases at J, leaving 2 bases unmatched. In DNA form, the CDR3 reads TGTGCCAGCAGCTCCCTAGCGGGGGAGCAGTACTTC. It is translated as CASSSLAGEQYF. Supplemented by reference TRBV7-2 and TRBJ2-7, the full variable domain reads GAGVSQSPSNKVTEKGKDVELRCDPISGHTALYWYRQSLGQGLEFLIYFQGNSAPDKSGLPSDRFSAERTGGSVSTLTIQRTQQEDSAVYLCASSSLAGEQYFGPGTRLTVT.

The rearrangement uses TRBV11-2 and TRBJ1-2; D gene uncertain. Germline CDR1 SGHAT, CDR2 FQNNGV. The CDR3 length is 16 residues. V was clipped by 4 bases and J by 2 bases, with 17 bases between them. DNA of the CDR3: TGTGCCAGCAGCTCACCGAAACTCCTTAAAAACTATGGCTACACCTTC. Translating gives CASSSPKLLKNYGYTF.

This clonotype is labeled medium-sized. The V call is TRBV7-9, the J call TRBJ1-4; D gene uncertain. This CDR3 spans 17 amino acids. From germline, CDR1 is SEHNR and CDR2 FQNEAQ (reference sequence). Trimming pared 0 bases from V and 4 bases from J, leaving 15 bases between. This CDR3 reads CASSLARTQGFNEKLFF. The CDR3 DNA reads as TGTGCCAGCAGCTTAGCCCGGACTCAAGGTTTTAATGAAAAACTGTTTTTT.

This sequence joins TRBV15 and TRBJ1-5; D is unresolved. V was trimmed by 0 bases and J by 6 bases, leaving 6 bases between them. The CDR3 covers 13 residues. Germline V lookup: CDR1 LNHNV, CDR2 YYDKDF (reference sequence). Here the CDR3 DNA reads TGTGCCACCAGCAGAGATCGAGGTCAGCCCCAGCATTTT. This codes for CATSRDRGQPQHF.

The sample holds a few counts of this clonotype. CDR3 protein: CASSLVLARVNEQFF. The CDR3 DNA follows: TGCGCCAGCAGCTTGGTTCTAGCGAGGGTCAATGAGCAGTTCTTC. The chain links TRBV5-1 to TRBJ2-1, with D perhaps matching TRBD2 (6 bases). The germline V and J ends were trimmed by 0 bases and 6 bases, with 13 bases remaining between them. Germline CDR1 is SGHRS and CDR2 is YFSETQ. The CDR3 length is 15 residues. The full variable domain, its missing parts supplied by reference TRBV5-1 and TRBJ2-1, is KAGVTQTPRYLIKTRGQQVTLSCSPISGHRSVSWYQQTPGQGLQFLFEYFSETQRNKGNFPGRFSGRQFSNSRSEMNVSTLELGDSALYLCASSLVLARVNEQFFGPGTRLTVL.

On this clonotype itself: One end of the junction is discordant with germline, which a read error may explain. The chain has TRBV5-1 and TRBJ2-7; 9 bases match TRBD1. The CDR3 is 13 residues long. Germline CDR1 reads SGHRS; CDR2 reads YFSETQ. In nucleotides, the CDR3 is TGCGCAAGCAGCTTGGGACAGGGCTCGTTGCAGTACTTC. This encodes CASSLGQGSLQYF.

This chain connects TRBV6-9 to TRBJ1-1; D not certain. The germline V and J ends were trimmed by 8 bases and 5 bases, with 18 bases remaining between them. This CDR3 region has 14 residues. Germline V gene data show CDR1 as MNHGY and CDR2 as SVAAGI. The CDR3 sequence: CASRVVGSGTEAFF. For the CDR3, the DNA is TGTGCCAGCCGGGTGGTGGGATCCGGAACTGAAGCTTTCTTT.

A few counts support this clonotype. The V and J genes are TRBV24-1 and TRBJ1-5, with unresolved D. The CDR3 consists of 14 residues. V was clipped by 2 bases and J by 8 bases, with 12 bases between them. Germline V gene sequence: CDR1 KGHDR, CDR2 SFDVKD. The CDR3 sequence is CATSDSRSKEPQHF. Written as DNA, the CDR3 is TGTGCCACCAGTGATTCCAGGAGTAAAGAGCCCCAGCATTTT.

The rearrangement uses TRBV24-1 and TRBJ1-1; a possible D gene is TRBD1 (6 bases). Trimming stripped 7 bases from V and 1 base from J, with 12 bases between. This CDR3 is 14 amino acids long. Looked up from germline, CDR1 is KGHDR and CDR2 is SFDVKD. The CDR3 DNA reads TGTGCCACCAGAACATTGGACAGGAACACTGAAGCTTTCTTT. Protein sequence: CATRTLDRNTEAFF.

The chain employs TRBV20-1 and TRBJ2-1, with 8 bases identical to TRBD2. This CDR3 has 14 amino acids. Per the germline V gene, CDR1 is DFQATT and CDR2 is SNEGSKA (reference sequence). Losses at the gene ends were 3 bases for V and 3 bases for J; bases not matched to a gene: 4. CDR3 loop: CSARGLVNYNEQFF. The CDR3 nucleotides read TGCAGTGCTAGGGGACTAGTTAACTACAATGAGCAGTTCTTC.